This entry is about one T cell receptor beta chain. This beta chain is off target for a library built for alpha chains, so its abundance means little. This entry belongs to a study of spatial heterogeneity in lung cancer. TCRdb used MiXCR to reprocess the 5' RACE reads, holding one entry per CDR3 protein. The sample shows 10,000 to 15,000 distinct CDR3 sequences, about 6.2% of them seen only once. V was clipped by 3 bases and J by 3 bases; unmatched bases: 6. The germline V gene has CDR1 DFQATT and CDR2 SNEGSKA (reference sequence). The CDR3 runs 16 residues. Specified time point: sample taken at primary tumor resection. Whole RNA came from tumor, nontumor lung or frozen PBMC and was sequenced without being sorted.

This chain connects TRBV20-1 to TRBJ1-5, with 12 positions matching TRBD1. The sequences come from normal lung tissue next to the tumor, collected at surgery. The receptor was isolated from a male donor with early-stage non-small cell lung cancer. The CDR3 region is CSASRRDRGLNQPQHF. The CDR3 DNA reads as TGCAGTGCTAGCAGACGGGACAGGGGGCTCAATCAGCCCCAGCATTTT.